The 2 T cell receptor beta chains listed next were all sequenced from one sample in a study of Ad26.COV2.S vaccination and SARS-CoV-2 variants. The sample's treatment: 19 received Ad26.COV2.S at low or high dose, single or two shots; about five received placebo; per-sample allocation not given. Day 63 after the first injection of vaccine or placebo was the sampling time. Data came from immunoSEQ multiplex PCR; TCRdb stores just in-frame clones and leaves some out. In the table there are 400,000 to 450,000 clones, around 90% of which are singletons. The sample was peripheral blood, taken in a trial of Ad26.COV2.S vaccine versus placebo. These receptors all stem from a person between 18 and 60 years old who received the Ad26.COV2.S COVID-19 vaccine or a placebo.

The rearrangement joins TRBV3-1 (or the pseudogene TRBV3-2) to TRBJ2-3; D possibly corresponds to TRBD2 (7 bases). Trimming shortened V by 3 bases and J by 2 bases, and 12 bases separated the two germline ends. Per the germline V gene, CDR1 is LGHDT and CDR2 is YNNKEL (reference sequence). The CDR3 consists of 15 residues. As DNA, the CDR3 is TGTGCCAGCAGCCACCACAGGGACTACACAGATACGCAGTATTTT. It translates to CASSHHRDYTDTQYF.

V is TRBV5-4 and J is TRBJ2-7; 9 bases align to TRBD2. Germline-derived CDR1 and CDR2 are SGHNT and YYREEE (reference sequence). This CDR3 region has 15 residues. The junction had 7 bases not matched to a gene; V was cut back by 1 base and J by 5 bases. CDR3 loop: CASSLSGGRVHEQYF. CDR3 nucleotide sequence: TGTGCCAGCAGCTTGTCCGGCGGGAGGGTCCACGAGCAGTACTTC.